These T cell receptor beta chains were read from a single sample in a study of blood T cell repertoires in COVID-19. Sequencing used immunoSEQ multiplex PCR; TCRdb keeps in-frame clones, though not all of them. Of about 390,000 clones listed, 85% to 90% are singletons. The sequencing input was PBMCs or T cells enriched from blood (not recorded which). These receptors originate from a woman between 45 and 65 years old who had recovered from COVID-19. The CDR3 runs from the conserved cysteine through the conserved F or W. The D gene is left open where the match is weak. Only part of the rows carry a size: once, few, many, or a class if the clone is expanded.

NA NA 15 TRBJ1-3 TRBV28 CASRNDRLPGNTIYF TGTGCCAGCAGAAATGACAGGTTGCCTGGAAACACCATATATTTT
few NA 16 TRBJ1-6 TRBV5-8 CASSLELGAYNSPLHF TGTGCCAGCAGCTTGGAGTTGGGGGCATATAATTCACCCCTCCACTTT
once NA 14 TRBJ1-1 TRBV18 CASSPTRGNTEAFF TGTGCCAGCTCACCAACCCGGGGGAACACTGAAGCTTTCTTT
NA NA 13 TRBJ1-2 TRBV7-8 CASTIKGISGYTF TGTGCCAGCACCATAAAAGGAATTAGCGGCTACACCTTC
NA NA 16 TRBJ1-5 TRBV6-1 CASSESAGTRNQPQHF TGTGCCAGCAGTGAATCAGCAGGGACTCGCAATCAGCCCCAGCATTTT
NA TRBD1 17 TRBJ2-2 TRBV6-2/TRBV6-3 CASSYSRHRGYTGELFF TGTGCCAGCAGTTACTCGAGGCACAGGGGATATACCGGGGAGCTGTTTTTT
NA NA 12 TRBJ1-3 TRBV29-1 CSGQNSGNTIYF TGCAGCGGACAGAACTCTGGAAACACCATATATTTT
NA TRBD1 15 TRBJ1-2 TRBV6-5 CASSPQTGWSMGYTF TGTGCCAGCAGTCCCCAGACAGGGTGGTCTATGGGCTACACCTTC
NA TRBD1 15 TRBJ1-4 TRBV19 CASSIPGTAPEKLFF TGTGCCAGTAGTATTCCCGGGACAGCTCCTGAAAAACTGTTTTTT
NA NA 13 TRBJ1-1 TRBV25-1 CASSETGRTEAFF TGTGCCAGCAGTGAGACAGGAAGGACTGAAGCTTTCTTT
NA NA 17 TRBJ1-4 TRBV7-8 CASSLVPLQGVNEKLFF TGTGCCAGCAGCTTAGTACCCCTGCAGGGCGTTAATGAAAAACTGTTTTTT
NA NA 14 TRBJ2-1 TRBV19 CATSGGFSYNEQFF TGTGCCACATCAGGGGGGTTCTCCTACAATGAGCAGTTCTTC
NA NA 13 TRBJ2-1 TRBV12-3/TRBV12-4 CASSSHRLNEQFF TGTGCCAGCAGTTCTCACAGGTTAAATGAGCAGTTCTTC
NA TRBD2 13 TRBJ2-1 TRBV29-1 CSVRAGISGEQFF TGCAGCGTTCGAGCGGGGATTAGTGGTGAGCAGTTCTTC
NA NA 14 TRBJ1-5 TRBV30 CAWGPTDFNQPQHF TGTGCCTGGGGACCGACAGACTTCAATCAGCCCCAGCATTTT
NA NA 15 TRBJ1-6 TRBV28 CASSLPRMTNSPLHF TGTGCCAGCAGTTTACCGAGGATGACTAATTCACCCCTCCACTTT
NA TRBD2 15 TRBJ2-3 TRBV7-2 CASSLGLAGLDTQYF TGTGCCAGCAGCTTAGGGCTAGCGGGGTTAGATACGCAGTATTTT
once TRBD1 16 TRBJ1-3 TRBV19 CASNPGQGFSGNTIYF TGTGCCAGCAATCCGGGACAGGGGTTCTCTGGAAACACCATATATTTT
NA NA 13 TRBJ2-2 TRBV29-1 CSVEGGLPGELFF TGCAGCGTTGAAGGAGGGCTCCCCGGGGAGCTGTTTTTT
NA NA 15 TRBJ1-4 TRBV7-9 CASSSGQSFYEKLFF TGTGCCAGCAGCTCCGGACAGAGTTTCTATGAAAAACTGTTTTTT
NA NA 14 TRBJ2-7 TRBV5-1 CASSTSTVTYEQYF TGCGCCAGCAGCACCTCGACAGTTACCTACGAGCAGTACTTC
once NA 15 TRBJ2-2 TRBV5-4 CASSEATSSTGELFF TGTGCCAGCAGCGAGGCTACCAGCTCCACCGGGGAGCTGTTTTTT
once TRBD2 17 TRBJ2-1 TRBV18 CASSPLLAGGPYNEQFF TGTGCCAGCTCACCGCTCCTAGCGGGGGGGCCCTACAATGAGCAGTTCTTC
NA TRBD1 13 TRBJ1-2 TRBV9 CASNRQGNYGYTF TGTGCCAGCAACCGACAGGGCAACTATGGCTACACCTTC
NA TRBD2 16 TRBJ2-1 TRBV28 CASSPFSGGAHNEQFF TGTGCCAGCAGTCCCTTTAGCGGGGGGGCCCACAATGAGCAGTTCTTC
NA NA 14 TRBJ2-7 TRBV29-1 CSVEERRGASVQYF TGCAGCGTTGAAGAAAGAAGGGGCGCGTCGGTCCAGTACTTC
NA TRBD2 17 TRBJ2-1 TRBV7-2 CASSLGLAGGSYNEQFF TGTGCCAGCAGCTTAGGACTAGCGGGGGGTTCCTACAATGAGCAGTTCTTC
few NA 13 TRBJ1-2 TRBV6-2/TRBV6-3 CASSYLADYGYTF TGTGCCAGCAGTTACTTGGCAGACTATGGCTACACCTTC
NA NA 15 TRBJ2-1 TRBV4-1 CASSQESASSDEQFF TGCGCCAGCAGCCAAGAATCGGCTAGTAGCGATGAGCAGTTCTTC
NA TRBD1 14 TRBJ1-1 TRBV18 CASSQDRGGTEAFF TGTGCCAGCTCACAAGACAGGGGTGGCACTGAAGCTTTCTTT
NA NA 13 TRBJ2-5 TRBV12-3/TRBV12-4 CASKAQGGETQYF TGTGCCAGCAAAGCACAGGGTGGAGAGACCCAGTACTTC
NA NA 15 TRBJ1-5 TRBV21-1 CASSKAQDSKQPQHF TGTGCCAGCAGCAAAGCCCAGGACAGTAAACAGCCCCAGCATTTT
NA NA 13 TRBJ1-2 TRBV5-1 CASSLEPNYGYTF TGCGCCAGCAGCTTGGAGCCTAACTATGGCTACACCTTC
once TRBD1 14 TRBJ2-7 TRBV14 CASSPGTGPYEQYF TGTGCCAGCAGCCCCGGGACAGGCCCCTACGAGCAGTACTTC
once NA 11 TRBJ1-1 TRBV20-1 CSAPGWTEAFF TGCAGTGCTCCGGGGTGGACTGAAGCTTTCTTT
NA TRBD1 16 TRBJ1-6 TRBV5-6 CASSFWDRGFRSPLHF TGTGCCAGCAGCTTTTGGGACAGGGGGTTTAGGTCACCCCTCCACTTT
NA TRBD1 18 TRBJ2-3 TRBV19 CASSTPGQGKSSTDTQYF TGTGCCAGTAGTACCCCGGGACAGGGTAAATCGAGCACAGATACGCAGTATTTT
few TRBD1 17 TRBJ2-7 TRBV5-1 CASSLPSTGAISYEQYF TGCGCCAGCAGCTTGCCCTCTACAGGGGCGATTTCCTACGAGCAGTACTTC
NA NA 14 TRBJ1-1 TRBV5-8 CASSLEGGNTEAFF TGTGCCAGCAGCTTAGAAGGGGGGAACACTGAAGCTTTCTTT
NA NA 15 TRBJ2-3 TRBV2 CASSEGHLKADTQYF TGTGCCAGCAGTGAAGGCCATCTAAAAGCGGATACGCAGTATTTT
NA NA 14 TRBJ1-4 TRBV30 CAWRPYTTNEKLFF TGTGCCTGGAGACCTTACACAACTAATGAAAAACTGTTTTTT
NA NA 12 TRBJ1-2 TRBV27 CASSPSFYGYTF TGTGCCAGCAGTCCTTCCTTTTATGGCTACACCTTC
NA NA 16 TRBJ2-1 TRBV7-9 CASSLSGREVDNEQFF TGTGCCAGCAGCTTATCGGGCAGGGAGGTTGACAATGAGCAGTTCTTC
NA TRBD2 19 TRBJ2-1 TRBV7-8 CASTFSHLLAGGSYNEQFF TGTGCCAGCACCTTTTCCCATCTCTTAGCGGGGGGTTCCTACAATGAGCAGTTCTTC
NA TRBD1 15 TRBJ1-2 TRBV4-2 CASSQETGAYYGYTF TGTGCCAGCAGCCAGGAAACAGGGGCCTACTATGGCTACACCTTC
once NA 13 TRBJ1-1 TRBV19 CASSEWHGGKAFF TGTGCCAGTAGTGAGTGGCACGGAGGAAAAGCTTTCTTT
NA NA 11 TRBJ1-2 TRBV20-1 CSASVDYGYTF TGCAGTGCTAGCGTAGACTATGGCTACACCTTC
NA TRBD1 16 TRBJ1-2 TRBV5-6 CASTPETGGRFYGYTF TGTGCCAGCACCCCAGAGACAGGGGGAAGGTTTTATGGCTACACCTTC
NA NA 15 TRBJ2-3 TRBV7-8 CASRQTGSSTDTQYF TGTGCCAGCAGGCAAACAGGGTCCAGCACAGATACGCAGTATTTT
NA TRBD1 17 TRBJ1-3 TRBV27 CASSRVPIRGSGNTIYF TGTGCCAGCAGTCGGGTCCCAATCAGGGGGTCTGGAAACACCATATATTTT
NA NA 16 TRBJ1-2 TRBV4-3 CASSQDRGASSRGYTF TGCGCCAGCAGCCAAGATCGGGGGGCGAGCTCACGCGGCTACACCTTC
NA TRBD2 16 TRBJ2-3 TRBV7-9 CASSPALAGGGDTQYF TGTGCCAGCAGCCCGGCTCTAGCGGGGGGGGGAGATACGCAGTATTTT
NA NA 10 TRBJ1-2 TRBV29-1 CSVGEGGYTF TGCAGCGTTGGGGAGGGAGGCTACACCTTC
NA TRBD1 15 TRBJ2-7 TRBV24-1 CATSDGDSSPYEQYF TGTGCCACCAGTGATGGGGACAGCTCTCCCTACGAGCAGTACTTC
once TRBD1 16 TRBJ2-3 TRBV10-3 CAISQGRDRYSDTQYF TGTGCCATCAGTCAGGGTCGGGACAGGTATTCGGATACGCAGTATTTT